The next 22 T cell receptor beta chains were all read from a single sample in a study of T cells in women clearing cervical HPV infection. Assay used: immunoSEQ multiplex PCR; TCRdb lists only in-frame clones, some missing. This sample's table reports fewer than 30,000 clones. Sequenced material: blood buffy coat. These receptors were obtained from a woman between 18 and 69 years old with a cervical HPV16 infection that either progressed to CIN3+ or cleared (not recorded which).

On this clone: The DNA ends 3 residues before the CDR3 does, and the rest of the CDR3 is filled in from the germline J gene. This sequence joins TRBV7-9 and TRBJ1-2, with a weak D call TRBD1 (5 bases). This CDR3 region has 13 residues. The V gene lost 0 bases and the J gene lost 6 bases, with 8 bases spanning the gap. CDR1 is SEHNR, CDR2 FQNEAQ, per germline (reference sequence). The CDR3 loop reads CASSLAGVDGYTF. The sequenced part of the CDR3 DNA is TGTGCCAGCAGCTTAGCAGGGGTGGATGGC.

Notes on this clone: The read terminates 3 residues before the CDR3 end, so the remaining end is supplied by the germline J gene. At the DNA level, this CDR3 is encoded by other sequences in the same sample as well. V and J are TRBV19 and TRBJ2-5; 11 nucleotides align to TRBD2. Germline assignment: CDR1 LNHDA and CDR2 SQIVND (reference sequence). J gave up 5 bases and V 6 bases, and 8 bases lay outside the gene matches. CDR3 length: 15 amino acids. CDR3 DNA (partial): TGTGCCAGTAGCATTACTAGCGGGAGTTTGGAGACC. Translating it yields CASSITSGSLET. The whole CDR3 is CASSITSGSLETQYF.

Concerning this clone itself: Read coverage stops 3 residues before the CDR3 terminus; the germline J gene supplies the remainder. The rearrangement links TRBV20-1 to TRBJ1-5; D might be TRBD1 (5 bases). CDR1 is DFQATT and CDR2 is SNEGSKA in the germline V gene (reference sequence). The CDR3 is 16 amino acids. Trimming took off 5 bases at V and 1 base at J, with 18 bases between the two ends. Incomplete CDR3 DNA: TGCAGTGCTGGGAGGCTGGGCGGGGGAAGCAATCAGCCC. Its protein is CSAGRLGGGSNQP. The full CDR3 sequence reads CSAGRLGGGSNQPQHF.

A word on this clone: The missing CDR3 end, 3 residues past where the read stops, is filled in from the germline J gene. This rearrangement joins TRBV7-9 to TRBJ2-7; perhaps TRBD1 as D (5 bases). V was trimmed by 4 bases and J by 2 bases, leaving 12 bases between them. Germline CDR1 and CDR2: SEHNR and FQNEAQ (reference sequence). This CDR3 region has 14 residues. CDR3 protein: CASSSYATAYEQYF. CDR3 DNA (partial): TGTGCCAGCAGCTCCTACGCGACAGCCTACGAG.

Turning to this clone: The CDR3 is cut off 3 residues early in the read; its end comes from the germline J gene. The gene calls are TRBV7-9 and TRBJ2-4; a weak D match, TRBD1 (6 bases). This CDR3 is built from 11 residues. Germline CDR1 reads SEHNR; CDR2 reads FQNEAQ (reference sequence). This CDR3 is CAVGQSYGQYF. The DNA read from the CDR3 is TGTGCCGTAGGACAGTCCTATGGT.

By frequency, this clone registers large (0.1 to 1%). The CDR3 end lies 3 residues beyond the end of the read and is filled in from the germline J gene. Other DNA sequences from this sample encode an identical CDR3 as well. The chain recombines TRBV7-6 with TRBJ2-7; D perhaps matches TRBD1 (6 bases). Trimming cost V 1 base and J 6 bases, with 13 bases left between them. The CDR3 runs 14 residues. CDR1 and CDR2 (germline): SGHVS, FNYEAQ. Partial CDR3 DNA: TGTGCCAGCAGCTTAGACACCAGGGGTGGCGAG. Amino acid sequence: CASSLDTRGGE. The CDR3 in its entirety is CASSLDTRGGEQYF.

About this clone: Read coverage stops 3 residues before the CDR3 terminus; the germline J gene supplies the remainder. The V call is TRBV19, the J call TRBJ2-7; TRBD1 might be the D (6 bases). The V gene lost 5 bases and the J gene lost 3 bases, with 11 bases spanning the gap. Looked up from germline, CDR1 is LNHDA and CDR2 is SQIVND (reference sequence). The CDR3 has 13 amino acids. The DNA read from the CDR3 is TGTGCCAGTAGTTCGGACAGTTACTACGAG. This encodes CASSSDSYYE. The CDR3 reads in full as CASSSDSYYEQYF.

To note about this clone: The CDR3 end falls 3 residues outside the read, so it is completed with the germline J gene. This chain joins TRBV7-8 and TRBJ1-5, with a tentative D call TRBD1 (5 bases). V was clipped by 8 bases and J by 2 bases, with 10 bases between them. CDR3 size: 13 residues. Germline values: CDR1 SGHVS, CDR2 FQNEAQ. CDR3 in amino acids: CASGAAGNQPQHF. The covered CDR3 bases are TGTGCCAGCGGGGCGGCGGGCAATCAGCCC. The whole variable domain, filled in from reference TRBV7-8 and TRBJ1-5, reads GAGVSQSPRYKVAKRGQDVALRCDPISGHVSLFWYQQALGQGPEFLTYFQNEAQLDKSGLPSDRFFAERPEGSVSTLKIQRTQQEDSAVYLCASGAAGNQPQHFGDGTRLSIL.

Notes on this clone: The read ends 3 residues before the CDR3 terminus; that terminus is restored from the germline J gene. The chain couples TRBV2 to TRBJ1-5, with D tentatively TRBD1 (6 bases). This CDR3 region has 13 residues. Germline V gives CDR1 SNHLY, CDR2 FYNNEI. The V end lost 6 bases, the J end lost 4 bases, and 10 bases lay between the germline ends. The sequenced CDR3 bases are TGTGCCAGCAGGGACAGACAAAATCAGCCC. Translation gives CASRDRQNQP. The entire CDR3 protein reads CASRDRQNQPQHF.

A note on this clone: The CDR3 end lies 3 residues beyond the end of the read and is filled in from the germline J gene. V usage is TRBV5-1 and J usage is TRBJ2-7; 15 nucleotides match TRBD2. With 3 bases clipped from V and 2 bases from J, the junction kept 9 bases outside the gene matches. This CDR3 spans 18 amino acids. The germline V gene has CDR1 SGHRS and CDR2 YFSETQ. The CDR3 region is CASSSEGLAGGGTYEQYF. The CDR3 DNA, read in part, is TGCGCCAGCAGCTCTGAGGGACTAGCGGGAGGAGGTACCTACGAG.

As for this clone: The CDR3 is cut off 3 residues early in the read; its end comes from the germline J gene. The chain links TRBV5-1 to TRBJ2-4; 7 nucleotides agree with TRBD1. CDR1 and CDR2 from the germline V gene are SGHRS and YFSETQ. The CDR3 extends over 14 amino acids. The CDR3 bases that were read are TGCGCCAGCCATCTCGCTACAGGGGTAGAGACT. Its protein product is CASHLATGVET. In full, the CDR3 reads CASHLATGVETQYF. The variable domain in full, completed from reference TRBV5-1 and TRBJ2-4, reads KAGVTQTPRYLIKTRGQQVTLSCSPISGHRSVSWYQQTPGQGLQFLFEYFSETQRNKGNFPGRFSGRQFSNSRSEMNVSTLELGDSALYLCASHLATGVETQYFGAGTRLSVL.

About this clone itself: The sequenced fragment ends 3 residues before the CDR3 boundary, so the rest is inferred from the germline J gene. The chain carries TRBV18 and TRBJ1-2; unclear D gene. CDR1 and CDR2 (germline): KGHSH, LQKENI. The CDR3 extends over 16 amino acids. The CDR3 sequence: CASSPLAGGPEDTYTF. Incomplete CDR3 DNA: TGTGCCAGCTCACCTTTAGCGGGAGGGCCTGAAGATACC. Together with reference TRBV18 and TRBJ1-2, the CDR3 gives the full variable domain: NAGVMQNPRHLVRRRGQEARLRCSPMKGHSHVYWYRQLPEEGLKFMVYLQKENIIDESGMPKERFSAEFPKEGPSILRIQQVVRGDSAAYFCASSPLAGGPEDTYTFGSGTRLTVV.

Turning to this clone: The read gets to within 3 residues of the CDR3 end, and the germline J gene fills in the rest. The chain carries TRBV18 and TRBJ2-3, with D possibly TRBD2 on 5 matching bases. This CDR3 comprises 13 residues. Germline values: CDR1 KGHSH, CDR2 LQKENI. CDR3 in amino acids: CASSPFRGETQYF. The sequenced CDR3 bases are TGTGCCAGCTCACCATTTCGGGGAGAGACG.

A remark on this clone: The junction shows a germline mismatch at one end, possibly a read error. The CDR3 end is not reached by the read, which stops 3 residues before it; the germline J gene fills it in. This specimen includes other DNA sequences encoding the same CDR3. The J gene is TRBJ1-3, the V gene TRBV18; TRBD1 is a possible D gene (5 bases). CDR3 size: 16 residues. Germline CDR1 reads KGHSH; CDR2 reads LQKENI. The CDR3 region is CASSPPGAVSIDTIYF. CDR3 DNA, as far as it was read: TGTGCCAGCTCACCACCAGGGGCGGTCAGTATTGACACA.

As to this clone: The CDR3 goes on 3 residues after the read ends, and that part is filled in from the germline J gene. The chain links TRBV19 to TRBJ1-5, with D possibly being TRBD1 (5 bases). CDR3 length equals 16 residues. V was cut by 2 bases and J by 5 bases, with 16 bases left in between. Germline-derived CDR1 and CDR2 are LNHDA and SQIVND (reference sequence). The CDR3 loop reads CASSIPLRDYHQPQHF. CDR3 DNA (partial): TGTGCCAGTAGTATACCCCTCCGGGACTACCATCAGCCC.

CDR3 DNA (partial): TGTGCCAGCAGCCGACTAGCGGGAGGGCTCGGTGAC. Protein: CASSRLAGGLGD. In full, the CDR3 reads CASSRLAGGLGDYTF. The chain links TRBV7-7 to TRBJ1-2; no clear D. The CDR3 is cut off 3 residues early in the read; its end comes from the germline J gene. CDR1 is SSHAT, CDR2 FNYEAQ, per germline (reference sequence). There are 15 residues in the CDR3.

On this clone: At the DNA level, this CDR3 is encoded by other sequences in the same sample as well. The CDR3 loop is CASSPTGLSYNEQFF. CDR3 DNA, as far as it was read: TGCGCCAGCAGCCCCACTGGACTATCGTACAATGAG. V usage is TRBV5-1 and J usage is TRBJ2-1; D might be TRBD2 (6 bases). The CDR3 end falls 3 residues outside the read, so it is completed with the germline J gene. The CDR3 is 15 amino acids. Germline V lookup: CDR1 SGHRS, CDR2 YFSETQ. V shed 4 bases and J shed 4 bases, with 15 bases lying between them. Based on the CDR3 plus reference TRBV5-1 and TRBJ2-1, the full variable domain is KAGVTQTPRYLIKTRGQQVTLSCSPISGHRSVSWYQQTPGQGLQFLFEYFSETQRNKGNFPGRFSGRQFSNSRSEMNVSTLELGDSALYLCASSPTGLSYNEQFFGPGTRLTVL.

CDR3 sequence: CASSVGQGMTYEQYF. The covered CDR3 bases are TGTGCCAGCAGCGTAGGACAGGGTATGACCTACGAG. V usage is TRBV9 and J usage is TRBJ2-7; 7 bases line up with TRBD1. Coverage ceases 3 residues before the CDR3 finishes, and the germline J gene fills in the end. The CDR3 has 15 amino acids. V lost 0 bases, J lost 2 bases, and 5 bases stayed unmatched. From germline, CDR1 is SGDLS and CDR2 YYNGEE. The full variable domain, in which reference TRBV9 and TRBJ2-7 provide the parts outside the CDR3, is DSGVTQTPKHLITATGQRVTLRCSPRSGDLSVYWYQQSLDQGLQFLIQYYNGEERAKGNILERFSAQQFPDLHSELNLSSLELGDSALYFCASSVGQGMTYEQYFGPGTRLTVT.

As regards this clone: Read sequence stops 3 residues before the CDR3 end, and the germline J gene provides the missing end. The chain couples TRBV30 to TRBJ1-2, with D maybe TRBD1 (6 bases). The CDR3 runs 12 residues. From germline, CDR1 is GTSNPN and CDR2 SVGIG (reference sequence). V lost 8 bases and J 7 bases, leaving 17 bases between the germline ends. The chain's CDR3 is CAKGNREGGYTF. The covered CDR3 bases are TGTGCCAAAGGGAACAGGGAGGGTGGC.

Incomplete CDR3 DNA: TGCGCCAGCAGCTTATCCGGGACTTACGAG. This codes for CASSLSGTYE. The CDR3 as a whole reads CASSLSGTYEQYF. The rearrangement uses TRBV5-1 and TRBJ2-7; D perhaps matches TRBD2 (6 bases). The read comes to an end 3 residues before the CDR3 does, leaving the germline J gene to fill in the end. Germline CDR1 and CDR2: SGHRS and YFSETQ. V gave up 2 bases and J gave up 4 bases, with 10 bases separating them. The length of the CDR3 is 13 residues.

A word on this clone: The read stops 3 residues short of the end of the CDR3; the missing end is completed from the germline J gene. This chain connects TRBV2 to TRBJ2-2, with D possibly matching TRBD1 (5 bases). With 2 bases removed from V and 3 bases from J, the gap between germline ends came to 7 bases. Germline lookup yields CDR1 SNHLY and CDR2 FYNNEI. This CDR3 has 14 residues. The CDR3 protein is CASSEQGDTGELFF. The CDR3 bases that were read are TGTGCCAGCAGTGAACAGGGCGACACCGGGGAG.

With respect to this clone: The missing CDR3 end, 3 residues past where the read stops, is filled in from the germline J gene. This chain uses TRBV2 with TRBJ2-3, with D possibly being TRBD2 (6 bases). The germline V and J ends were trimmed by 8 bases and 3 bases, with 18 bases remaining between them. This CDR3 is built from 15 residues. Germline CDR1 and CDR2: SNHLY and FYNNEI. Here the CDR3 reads CASFNRDLLTDTQYF. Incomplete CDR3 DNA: TGTGCCAGCTTCAACCGGGACTTATTGACAGATACG.